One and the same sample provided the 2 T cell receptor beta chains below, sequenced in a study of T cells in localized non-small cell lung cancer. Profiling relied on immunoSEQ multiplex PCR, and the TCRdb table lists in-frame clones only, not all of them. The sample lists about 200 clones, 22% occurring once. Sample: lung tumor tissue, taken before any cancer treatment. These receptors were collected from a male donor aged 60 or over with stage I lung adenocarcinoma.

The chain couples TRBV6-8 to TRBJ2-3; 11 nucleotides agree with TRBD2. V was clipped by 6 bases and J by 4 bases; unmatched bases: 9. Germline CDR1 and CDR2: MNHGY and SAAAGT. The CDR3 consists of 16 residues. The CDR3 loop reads CASSLTSGIMADTQYF. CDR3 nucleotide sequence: TGTGCCAGCAGCCTGACTAGCGGGATTATGGCAGATACGCAGTATTTT.

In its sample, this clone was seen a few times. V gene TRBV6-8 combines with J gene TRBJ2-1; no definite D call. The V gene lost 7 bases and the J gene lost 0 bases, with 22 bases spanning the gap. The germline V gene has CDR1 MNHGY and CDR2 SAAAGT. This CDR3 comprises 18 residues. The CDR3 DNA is TGTGCCAGCACCTCCGCCGTAGAAGGCGGCTTCTCCTACAATGAGCAGTTCTTC. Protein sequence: CASTSAVEGGFSYNEQFF.